The rows below give T cell receptor beta chains drawn from one sample of a study of Tregs in tolerant kidney transplant recipients. Measured with immunoSEQ multiplex PCR; TCRdb has only the in-frame clones, and not every one. Here the sample spans about 64,000 clones, roughly 98% being singletons. The specimen comprised Tregs from blood, sampled before the transplant. Receptors were obtained from a human donor who received a combined kidney and bone marrow transplant. CDR3s include the opening cysteine and the closing phenylalanine or tryptophan. Each record gives: CDR3 protein, CDR3 DNA, J gene, clone size, V gene, D gene. The D gene is left open where the match is weak. Clone size, where shown, is once, few, many, or a class for clones that have expanded.

cdr3_aa: CASSLASAGFNYEQYF
cdr3_nt: TGCGCCAGCAGCTTGGCCTCTGCGGGTTTCAACTACGAGCAGTACTTC
j_call: TRBJ2-7
clone_size: .
v_call: TRBV5-1
d_call: .

cdr3_aa: CASSGDSTTGELFF
cdr3_nt: TGTGCCAGCAGCGGAGACAGTACCACCGGGGAGCTGTTTTTT
j_call: TRBJ2-2
clone_size: .
v_call: TRBV5-8
d_call: .

cdr3_aa: CAWSAGRVGDTQYF
cdr3_nt: TGTGCCTGGAGTGCCGGGAGGGTAGGCGATACGCAGTATTTT
j_call: TRBJ2-3
clone_size: once
v_call: TRBV30
d_call: TRBD2

cdr3_aa: CAWRRDRPQETQYF
cdr3_nt: TGTGCCTGGAGGAGGGACAGACCCCAAGAGACCCAGTACTTC
j_call: TRBJ2-5
clone_size: .
v_call: TRBV30
d_call: TRBD1

cdr3_aa: CASSYQGTSGAQYF
cdr3_nt: TGTGCCAGCAGTTACCAGGGGACCTCAGGGGCCCAGTACTTC
j_call: TRBJ2-5
clone_size: .
v_call: TRBV6-6
d_call: .

cdr3_aa: CASSRRGGGGPGGTQYF
cdr3_nt: TGTGCCAGCAGCCGACGGGGAGGCGGGGGCCCCGGGGGTACGCAGTATTTT
j_call: TRBJ2-3
clone_size: .
v_call: TRBV11-3
d_call: .

cdr3_aa: CASRRQAPYGYTF
cdr3_nt: TGTGCCAGCAGACGACAGGCGCCCTATGGCTACACCTTC
j_call: TRBJ1-2
clone_size: .
v_call: TRBV7-2
d_call: .

cdr3_aa: CASSVKKREGLRADTQYF
cdr3_nt: TGTGCCAGCAGCGTAAAAAAGCGGGAGGGCCTCCGAGCAGATACGCAGTATTTT
j_call: TRBJ2-3
clone_size: .
v_call: TRBV9
d_call: TRBD2

cdr3_aa: CSVEVPQGYNEQFF
cdr3_nt: TGCAGCGTTGAAGTACCCCAGGGTTACAATGAGCAGTTCTTC
j_call: TRBJ2-1
clone_size: .
v_call: TRBV29-1
d_call: .

cdr3_aa: CASSRTGGEAFF
cdr3_nt: TGTGCCAGCAGCCGGACAGGGGGGGAAGCTTTCTTT
j_call: TRBJ1-1
clone_size: .
v_call: TRBV6-1
d_call: TRBD1

cdr3_aa: CASSTGRNARTDTQYF
cdr3_nt: TGCGCCAGCTCAACCGGGAGGAACGCCCGCACAGATACGCAGTATTTT
j_call: TRBJ2-3
clone_size: once
v_call: TRBV5-1
d_call: TRBD2

cdr3_aa: CASGLGDRGGYTF
cdr3_nt: TGTGCTAGTGGTTTGGGGGACAGGGGTGGCTACACCTTC
j_call: TRBJ1-2
clone_size: once
v_call: TRBV12-5
d_call: TRBD1

cdr3_aa: CASSPGGNYGYTF
cdr3_nt: TGTGCCAGCAGCCCGGGAGGAAACTATGGCTACACCTTC
j_call: TRBJ1-2
clone_size: .
v_call: TRBV11-2
d_call: .

cdr3_aa: CASSYSGHGEKLFF
cdr3_nt: TGTGCCAGCAGTTACTCGGGACACGGTGAAAAACTGTTTTTT
j_call: TRBJ1-4
clone_size: .
v_call: TRBV6-5
d_call: .

cdr3_aa: CASSREQPISGNTIYF
cdr3_nt: TGTGCCAGCAGCCGGGAACAGCCGATCTCTGGAAACACCATATATTTT
j_call: TRBJ1-3
clone_size: .
v_call: TRBV5-5
d_call: .

cdr3_aa: CASTVRQGTTITEAFF
cdr3_nt: TGTGCCAGCACGGTTCGACAGGGGACTACGATCACTGAAGCTTTCTTT
j_call: TRBJ1-1
clone_size: .
v_call: TRBV7-9
d_call: TRBD1

cdr3_aa: CASSQDPRGNPKRTEAFF
cdr3_nt: TGTGCCAGCAGCCAAGATCCCAGGGGTAACCCGAAAAGGACTGAAGCTTTCTTT
j_call: TRBJ1-1
clone_size: .
v_call: TRBV4-2
d_call: .

cdr3_aa: CASSITRDRGNQPQHF
cdr3_nt: TGTGCCAGTAGTATAACCCGGGACAGGGGCAATCAGCCCCAGCATTTT
j_call: TRBJ1-5
clone_size: .
v_call: TRBV19
d_call: TRBD1

cdr3_aa: CASSFRQGGAEAFF
cdr3_nt: TGTGCCAGTAGTTTCCGACAGGGAGGCGCTGAAGCTTTCTTT
j_call: TRBJ1-1
clone_size: once
v_call: TRBV19
d_call: TRBD1

cdr3_aa: CASSREQGRNREQYF
cdr3_nt: TGTGCCAGCAGCCGAGAACAGGGTAGGAATCGCGAGCAGTACTTC
j_call: TRBJ2-7
clone_size: .
v_call: TRBV4-2
d_call: .

cdr3_aa: CSVVGYLGESVYGYTF
cdr3_nt: TGCAGCGTTGTAGGTTATCTTGGGGAGTCGGTCTATGGCTACACCTTC
j_call: TRBJ1-2
clone_size: .
v_call: TRBV29-1
d_call: .

cdr3_aa: CASRRERPNYGYTF
cdr3_nt: TGTGCCAGTAGACGGGAGCGACCTAACTATGGCTACACCTTC
j_call: TRBJ1-2
clone_size: .
v_call: TRBV19
d_call: .

cdr3_aa: CASSDTQGIHTEAFF
cdr3_nt: TGTGCCAGCAGCGATACTCAGGGGATACACACTGAAGCTTTCTTT
j_call: TRBJ1-1
clone_size: .
v_call: TRBV25-1
d_call: .

cdr3_aa: CASTSGGTKGSQPQHF
cdr3_nt: TGTGCCAGCACTTCAGGCGGGACTAAAGGGAGTCAGCCCCAGCATTTT
j_call: TRBJ1-5
clone_size: .
v_call: TRBV7-2
d_call: .

cdr3_aa: CASRDRAKGYEQYF
cdr3_nt: TGTGCCAGCAGAGACAGGGCCAAGGGTTACGAGCAGTACTTC
j_call: TRBJ2-7
clone_size: .
v_call: TRBV6-9
d_call: TRBD1

cdr3_aa: CASSRNMDRANTQYF
cdr3_nt: TGTGCCAGCTCCCGCAATATGGACAGGGCAAATACGCAGTATTTT
j_call: TRBJ2-3
clone_size: .
v_call: TRBV18
d_call: TRBD1

cdr3_aa: CATSTGGRETQYF
cdr3_nt: TGTGCCACCAGCACAGGGGGACGAGAGACCCAGTACTTC
j_call: TRBJ2-5
clone_size: .
v_call: TRBV15
d_call: TRBD1

cdr3_aa: CSSGSGNIQYF
cdr3_nt: TGCAGTTCCGGTTCTGGAAACATTCAGTACTTC
j_call: TRBJ2-4
clone_size: .
v_call: TRBV20-1
d_call: .

cdr3_aa: CASSLDLAGYNEQFF
cdr3_nt: TGCGCCAGCAGCTTGGACCTAGCGGGGTACAATGAGCAGTTCTTC
j_call: TRBJ2-1
clone_size: .
v_call: TRBV5-1
d_call: TRBD2

cdr3_aa: CASGGLAGEVRETQYF
cdr3_nt: TGCGCCAGCGGGGGACTAGCGGGGGAGGTAAGGGAGACCCAGTACTTC
j_call: TRBJ2-5
clone_size: .
v_call: TRBV23-1
d_call: TRBD2

cdr3_aa: CASSLNRGGSEQFF
cdr3_nt: TGTGCCAGCAGCTTAAACCGAGGGGGCAGTGAGCAGTTCTTC
j_call: TRBJ2-1
clone_size: .
v_call: TRBV7-3
d_call: TRBD1

cdr3_aa: CASSNRGIVSWTEAFF
cdr3_nt: TGCGCCAGCAGCAACAGGGGGATCGTAAGCTGGACTGAAGCTTTCTTT
j_call: TRBJ1-1
clone_size: .
v_call: TRBV10-2
d_call: TRBD1

cdr3_aa: CASSLGGTSTDTQYF
cdr3_nt: TGCGCCAGCAGCTTGGGCGGGACTTCCACAGATACGCAGTATTTT
j_call: TRBJ2-3
clone_size: once
v_call: TRBV5-1
d_call: .

cdr3_aa: CASSQYQNTDTQYF
cdr3_nt: TGTGCCAGCAGCCAATATCAGAACACAGATACGCAGTATTTT
j_call: TRBJ2-3
clone_size: .
v_call: TRBV14
d_call: .

cdr3_aa: CASSFNRGPYEQYF
cdr3_nt: TGTGCCAGCAGCTTTAACAGGGGGCCTTACGAGCAGTACTTC
j_call: TRBJ2-7
clone_size: .
v_call: TRBV7-2
d_call: TRBD1

cdr3_aa: CASSLGVSGNGYTF
cdr3_nt: TGTGCCAGCAGCTTAGGGGTCTCGGGGAATGGCTACACCTTC
j_call: TRBJ1-2
clone_size: .
v_call: TRBV7-3
d_call: .

cdr3_aa: CAWRAPSNEKLFF
cdr3_nt: TGTGCCTGGCGTGCACCAAGCAATGAAAAACTGTTTTTT
j_call: TRBJ1-4
clone_size: .
v_call: TRBV30
d_call: .